One sample yielded the 19 T cell receptor beta chains listed below, sequenced in a study of blood T cell repertoires in COVID-19. TCRdb keeps only in-frame clones here, not all; method: immunoSEQ multiplex PCR. The repertoire holds approximately 320,000 clones, with under 95% as singletons. Material for sequencing was PBMCs or T cells enriched from blood (not recorded which). The receptors here all came from a man aged 60 to 69 who had recovered from COVID-19.

The chain employs TRBV6-5 and TRBJ1-6, with D hard to call. The V and J ends lost 6 bases and 7 bases respectively, with 10 bases between them. The CDR3 runs to 13 residues. Germline V gene lookup returns CDR1 MNHEY and CDR2 SVGAGI. The CDR3 nucleotides read TGTGCCAGCAGGTTGCCCGGGAATTCACCCCTCCACTTT. This codes for CASRLPGNSPLHF.

The rearrangement uses TRBV10-1 and TRBJ2-1, with D possibly matching TRBD1 (5 bases). CDR1 and CDR2 (germline): WNHNN, SYGVQD (reference sequence). The CDR3 covers 13 residues. V lost 8 bases, J lost 0 bases, and 8 bases lay in between. This CDR3 is CASADSSYNEQFF. The CDR3, as DNA: TGCGCCAGCGCCGACAGCTCCTACAATGAGCAGTTCTTC.

As to this clone: The same CDR3 arises from other DNA sequences in this sample as well. The chain links TRBV18 to TRBJ1-5; perhaps TRBD1 as D (5 bases). The V and J ends lost 6 bases and 2 bases respectively, with 11 bases between them. The CDR3 covers 14 residues. The germline gives CDR1 KGHSH, CDR2 LQKENI. The CDR3 sequence is CASSLGGGNQPQHF. The CDR3 nucleotides are TGTGCCAGCTCCCTCGGGGGGGGCAATCAGCCCCAGCATTTT.

This chain connects TRBV6-2 or TRBV6-3 to TRBJ2-1; D possibly corresponds to TRBD2 (6 bases). The CDR3 totals 13 residues. Per germline, CDR1 MNHEY and CDR2 SVGEGT. V lost 5 bases, J lost 9 bases, and 14 bases lay in between. The DNA for the CDR3 is TGTGCCAGCAGTCGTGGACTACTTGTTGAGCAGTTCTTC. As protein: CASSRGLLVEQFF.

J is TRBJ1-4 and V is TRBV2, with a possible D match to TRBD1 (5 bases). V shed 6 bases and J shed 3 bases, with 17 bases lying between them. Germline CDR1 SNHLY, CDR2 FYNNEI. The CDR3 consists of 16 residues. CDR3 protein: CASRRNQGLANEKLFF. The CDR3 DNA reads TGTGCCAGCAGGAGAAACCAGGGTCTTGCTAATGAAAAACTGTTTTTT. Full variable domain (missing parts from reference TRBV2 and TRBJ1-4): EPEVTQTPSHQVTQMGQEVILRCVPISNHLYFYWYRQILGQKVEFLVSFYNNEISEKSEIFDDQFSVERPDGSNFTLKIRSTKLEDSAMYFCASRRNQGLANEKLFFGSGTQLSVL.

This rearrangement joins TRBV11-2 to TRBJ1-2; D unclear. Trimming shortened V by 5 bases and J by 6 bases, and 10 bases separated the two germline ends. The CDR3 loop spans 12 amino acids. The V gene's germline CDR1 is SGHAT and CDR2 FQNNGV. CDR3 sequence (DNA): TGTGCCAGCAGCAAATACGGAGATGGCTACACCTTC. It specifies CASSKYGDGYTF.

The CDR3 reads CASSGPGRDGYTF. The CDR3 DNA sequence: TGTGCCAGCAGTGGTCCGGGAAGAGATGGCTACACCTTC. The chain carries TRBV12-3 or TRBV12-4 and TRBJ1-2; D is ambiguous. V lost 5 bases and J 6 bases, leaving 13 bases between the germline ends. The CDR3 contains 13 residues.

The gene calls are TRBV5-1 and TRBJ1-2; D is unresolved. The CDR3 spans 17 residues. The V end lost 0 bases, the J end lost 2 bases, and 17 bases lay between the germline ends. Per the germline V gene, CDR1 is SGHRS and CDR2 is YFSETQ. The DNA for the CDR3 is TGCGCCAGCAGCTTGGCCCCCAAGGCGGAGCTAAACTATGGCTACACCTTC. This gives the protein CASSLAPKAELNYGYTF.

The chain joins TRBV18 to TRBJ2-1, with TRBD2 identical over 15 bases. After removal of 2 bases from V and 9 bases from J, the junction contained 8 bases not matched to a gene. Germline V gene data show CDR1 as KGHSH and CDR2 as LQKENI. This CDR3 has 17 residues. The CDR3 region is CASSPAGLAGGHSEQFF. The CDR3 bases are TGTGCCAGCTCACCAGCCGGACTAGCGGGGGGGCATAGTGAGCAGTTCTTC. The variable domain in full, completed from reference TRBV18 and TRBJ2-1, reads NAGVMQNPRHLVRRRGQEARLRCSPMKGHSHVYWYRQLPEEGLKFMVYLQKENIIDESGMPKERFSAEFPKEGPSILRIQQVVRGDSAAYFCASSPAGLAGGHSEQFFGPGTRLTVL.

This clone was recorded once. V and J are TRBV18 and TRBJ2-3; 7 bases map to TRBD1. The length of the CDR3 is 16 residues. Germline V gene sequence: CDR1 KGHSH, CDR2 LQKENI. V shed 5 bases and J 3 bases; nucleotides not matched to a gene: 11. DNA of the CDR3: TGTGCCAGCTCATACCCGACAGGGACCTCGACAGATACGCAGTATTTT. This sequence encodes CASSYPTGTSTDTQYF.

This CDR3 is CASSQDPVSYEQYF. In nucleotides, the CDR3 is TGCGCCAGCAGCCAAGATCCGGTGTCCTACGAGCAGTACTTC. V is TRBV4-1 and J is TRBJ2-7, with D uncertain. The length of the CDR3 is 14 residues. The ends were cut back, 0 bases at V and 1 base at J, with 7 bases in the middle. CDR1 is MGHRA, CDR2 YSYEKL, per germline.

The genes are TRBV5-8 and TRBJ2-1, with 7 bases that match TRBD2. The germline V gene encodes CDR1 SGHTS and CDR2 YDEGEE. J was trimmed by 1 base and V by 0 bases; bases with no gene match: 4. CDR3 size: 16 residues. CDR3 sequence reads: CASSLEWTSSYNEQFF. The CDR3 DNA sequence: TGTGCCAGCAGCTTGGAATGGACTAGTTCCTACAATGAGCAGTTCTTC.

This rearrangement joins TRBV14 to TRBJ2-1, with 9 nucleotides matching TRBD2. Per the germline V gene, CDR1 is SGHDN and CDR2 is FVKESK. The V segment lost 6 bases and the J segment 5 bases; nucleotides outside the gene matches: 11. The CDR3 totals 16 residues. CDR3 bases: TGTGCCAGCAGTCTCCCTAGCGGGGAAGTTCACAATGAGCAGTTCTTC. Residues: CASSLPSGEVHNEQFF.

The chain employs TRBV18 and TRBJ1-4; 8 positions agree with TRBD1. Germline-derived CDR1 and CDR2 are KGHSH and LQKENI. The CDR3 runs to 14 residues. The ends lost 6 bases at V and 4 bases at J; junction bases unmatched: 4. CDR3 nucleotides: TGTGCCAGCTCCAAGACAGGGGTTAATGAAAAACTGTTTTTT. Amino acid sequence: CASSKTGVNEKLFF.

J is TRBJ2-1 and V is TRBV12-5; 7 bases line up with TRBD2. Germline V gene data show CDR1 as LGHNT and CDR2 as FRNRAP. The CDR3 extends over 12 amino acids. J lost 10 bases, V lost 3 bases, and 3 bases had no gene match. The CDR3 DNA follows: TGTGCTAGTGGTTTCTCTAGCGGAGAGCAGTTCTTC. Amino acid sequence: CASGFSSGEQFF.

CDR3 protein: CASSYGEALSYEQYF. In nucleotides, the CDR3 is TGTGCCAGCAGTTACGGGGAGGCCCTCTCCTACGAGCAGTACTTC. The chain is built from TRBV6-5 and TRBJ2-7, with D tentatively TRBD2 (6 bases). Trimming took off 2 bases at V and 0 bases at J, with 11 bases between the two ends. This CDR3 contains 15 residues. Germline V lookup: CDR1 MNHEY, CDR2 SVGAGI.

This clone appeared a single time. The chain recombines TRBV14 with TRBJ2-7; 10 positions agree with TRBD2. The CDR3 sequence is 15 residues long. With V trimmed by 2 bases and J by 2 bases, 3 bases remained unmatched. Germline V gives CDR1 SGHDN, CDR2 FVKESK. The CDR3 sequence: CASSQWTSGPYEQYF. CDR3 bases: TGTGCCAGCAGCCAATGGACTAGCGGTCCCTACGAGCAGTACTTC.

V is TRBV11-1 and J is TRBJ2-7; the D is unclear. V was clipped by 1 base and J by 0 bases, with 4 bases between them. This CDR3 region has 13 residues. Germline V CDR1 and CDR2: SGHAT, FQDESV (reference sequence). The CDR3 DNA is TGTGCCAGCAGCTTAGGCAGCTCCTACGAGCAGTACTTC. Amino acids: CASSLGSSYEQYF.

Concerning this clone: This sample also contains other DNA sequences that code for the same CDR3. The chain joins TRBV5-4 to TRBJ1-6; D is ambiguous. There are 14 residues in the CDR3. V was pared by 0 bases and J by 7 bases, with 8 bases between. The V gene's germline CDR1 is SGHNT and CDR2 YYREEE (reference sequence). The DNA of the CDR3 is TGTGCCAGCAGCTTGGGTCTCTCCAATTCACCCCTCCACTTT. Translating it yields CASSLGLSNSPLHF.